This T cell receptor beta chain is drawn from a study of blood T cell repertoires in COVID-19. This clone appeared once. The length of the CDR3 is 19 residues. From germline, CDR1 is PRHDT and CDR2 FYEKMQ (reference sequence). J lost 0 bases, V lost 5 bases, and 17 bases had no gene match. Original processing notes: Amplification from reference gene primers served as the basis for estimated nucleated cell counts. Here immunoSEQ multiplex PCR was the method, and the copy in TCRdb shows in-frame clones only, minus some. For V, J and clone size, that table is used; D and trimming come from the DNA. The sample contains 150,000 to 180,000 clones, around 84% of which appear only once.

Sequencing was done on a sample of peripheral blood. This TCR was recovered from a man at least 80 years old with acute or convalescent COVID-19. This chain links TRBV13 with TRBJ2-3; 7 bases are a match to TRBD1. This CDR3 reads CASSPRPGTVAFSTDTQYF. The CDR3 coding sequence is TGTGCCAGCAGCCCCCGTCCCGGGACAGTCGCCTTTAGCACAGATACGCAGTATTTT.